This record concerns one TCR beta chain sequence. The antigen is not known. These data belong to a study of OX40 agonist ivuxolimab in advanced cancers. Turning to the study itself: Patient treatment consisted of intravenous ivuxolimab administration every 2 weeks at 0.01 to 10 mg/kg. Partial response was recorded in three patients: one hepatocellular carcinoma and two cutaneous melanoma cases.

Germline CDR1 is SGHAT and CDR2 is FQNNGV. The CDR3 contains 16 residues. Losses at the gene ends were 1 base for V and 3 bases for J; bases not matched to a gene: 6. Some clones are missing from TCRdb's copy, which holds only in-frame ones; the method was immunoSEQ multiplex PCR. The sample records tens of thousands of clones, about 87% being singletons. Whole-study results and caveats: CD4+ T cells averaged fewer expanded clones than CD8+ T cells.

The clonotype was recovered from an adult with an advanced solid tumor such as melanoma, head and neck, liver or kidney cancer. Here the sequenced sample was CD4+ or CD8+ T cells sorted from blood, taken in a trial of the OX40 agonist ivuxolimab. The chain links TRBV11-2 to TRBJ2-7; 10 bases match TRBD1. The CDR3 region is CASSLGGQGMDYEQYF. CDR3 coding DNA: TGTGCCAGCAGCTTAGGGGGACAGGGGATGGACTACGAGCAGTACTTC. Full variable domain (missing parts from reference TRBV11-2 and TRBJ2-7): EAGVAQSPRYKIIEKRQSVAFWCNPISGHATLYWYQQILGQGPKLLIQFQNNGVVDDSQLPKDRFSAERLKGVDSTLKIQPAKLEDSAVYLCASSLGGQGMDYEQYFGPGTRLTVT.